Presented here are 5 T cell receptor beta chains from one specimen sequenced in a study of vaccination and CD4 T cells after COVID-19. Their antigen targets remain unknown. As to treatment: approximately nine-day PBMC culture with coronavirus spike peptide pools or control peptides (ViraFEST assay). Oncomine TCR Beta short-read sequencing was applied to DNA from cultured CD4+ T cells. In TCRdb, the PCR reads were re-called with MiXCR into one record per CDR3 protein. The sample lists about 21,000 distinct CDR3 sequences, around half occurring once. Sequencing was carried out using CD4+ T cells from blood, cultured in vitro. Receptor source: a human donor who had recovered from COVID-19.

This clonotype was counted only a few times. The chain couples TRBV7-9 to TRBJ1-1, with D perhaps TRBD1 (6 bases). The length of the CDR3 is 14 residues. Trimming removed 5 bases from V and 5 bases from J, with 15 bases in between. Germline V gene data show CDR1 as SEHNR and CDR2 as FQNEAQ (reference sequence). The CDR3 here is CASSLQGEGTEAFF. CDR3 coding DNA: TGTGCCAGCAGCCTACAGGGCGAGGGGACTGAAGCTTTCTTT. The full variable domain, with the rest looked up from reference TRBV7-9 and TRBJ1-1, is DTGVSQNPRHKITKRGQNVTFRCDPISEHNRLYWYRQTLGQGPEFLTYFQNEAQLEKSRLLSDRFSAERPKGSFSTLEIQRTEQGDSAMYLCASSLQGEGTEAFFGQGTRLTVV.

The chain employs TRBV24-1 and TRBJ2-3; D is ambiguous. Germline V CDR1 and CDR2: KGHDR, SFDVKD. There are 15 residues in the CDR3. V lost 5 bases, J lost 1 base, and 12 bases lay in between. This CDR3 is CATSGPGAGTDTQYF. DNA of the CDR3: TGTGCCACCAGTGGTCCAGGAGCCGGCACAGATACGCAGTATTTT.

The chain combines TRBV5-4 with TRBJ2-3; D call uncertain. Germline V gene lookup returns CDR1 SGHNT and CDR2 YYREEE (reference sequence). The CDR3 contains 11 residues. V lost 0 bases, J lost 4 bases, and 0 bases lay in between. The CDR3, as DNA: TGTGCCAGCAGCTTGGCAGATACGCAGTATTTT. Translated, it gives CASSLADTQYF.

The chain joins TRBV5-1 to TRBJ2-5; D gene uncertain. Germline CDR1 and CDR2: SGHRS and YFSETQ. CDR3 length: 15 amino acids. Trimming shortened V by 0 bases and J by 3 bases, and 12 bases separated the two germline ends. The chain's CDR3 is CASSLALAAKETQYF. For the CDR3, the DNA is TGCGCCAGCAGCTTGGCCCTGGCAGCTAAAGAGACCCAGTACTTC.

The rearrangement joins TRBV28 to TRBJ2-7; D is ambiguous. The CDR3 has 15 amino acids. The ends were cut back, 1 base at V and 0 bases at J, with 10 bases in the middle. Germline V CDR1 and CDR2: MDHEN, SYDVKM. The DNA for the CDR3 is TGTGCCAGCAGTTTATCTAACCGTTACTCCTACGAGCAGTACTTC. It encodes CASSLSNRYSYEQYF.